The rows below give T cell receptor beta chains drawn from one sample of a study of Tregs in tolerant kidney transplant recipients. Generated by immunoSEQ multiplex PCR, the TCRdb table keeps only in-frame clones and is missing some. The sample yields 4,200 or so clones, roughly 50% seen once. These receptors are not linked to any known antigen. Input material: CD8+ T cells from blood cultured with allogeneic cells. All receptors derive from a human donor in good health. Each CDR3 is given with its conserved first and last residue. A D gene is named only where the DNA matches it firmly. Where a row states a size, it is once, few, many or the class of an expanded clone; other rows omit it.

TRBJ2-1 | . | TRBV9 | . | CASSVYSTDEQFF | TGTGCCAGCAGCGTTTATAGTACGGATGAGCAGTTCTTC
TRBJ1-1 | large | TRBV27 | . | CASSLFPRGTEAFF | TGTGCCAGCAGTTTATTCCCCCGGGGGACTGAAGCTTTCTTT
TRBJ2-1 | . | TRBV7-9 | . | CASSLVVASSYNEQFF | TGTGCCAGCAGCTTAGTGGTGGCAAGCTCCTACAATGAGCAGTTCTTC
TRBJ2-1 | . | TRBV6-5 | . | CASSYSRTYNEQFF | TGTGCCAGCAGTTACTCGAGGACCTACAATGAGCAGTTCTTC
TRBJ2-7 | few | TRBV19 | . | CASSIGGYGFEQYF | TGTGCCAGTAGTATAGGGGGCTACGGGTTCGAGCAGTACTTC
TRBJ1-5 | . | TRBV6-5 | . | CASSFSNSNQPQHF | TGTGCCAGCAGTTTCAGTAATAGCAATCAGCCCCAGCATTTT
TRBJ2-1 | . | TRBV19 | . | CASSIQPSASRYNEQFF | TGTGCCAGTAGTATCCAACCGTCGGCTAGCAGATACAATGAGCAGTTCTTC
TRBJ1-1 | . | TRBV19 | . | CASSIAEGLNTEAFF | TGTGCCAGTAGTATAGCGGAGGGCCTGAACACTGAAGCTTTCTTT
TRBJ1-2 | . | TRBV7-9 | . | CASSLGPGYGYTF | TGTGCCAGCAGCTTAGGTCCAGGCTATGGCTACACCTTC
TRBJ2-1 | . | TRBV27 | TRBD2 | CASSFTSGYNEQFF | TGTGCCAGCAGTTTTACTAGCGGCTACAATGAGCAGTTCTTC
TRBJ1-2 | few | TRBV27 | TRBD1 | CASSLLAGGNGYTF | TGTGCCAGCAGTTTATTGGCAGGGGGCAATGGCTACACCTTC
TRBJ2-2 | . | TRBV11-3 | . | CASSNKPGNTGELFF | TGTGCCAGCAGCAATAAACCGGGAAACACCGGGGAGCTGTTTTTT
TRBJ2-3 | few | TRBV7-9 | TRBD2 | CASSSTSGRAPDTQYF | TGTGCCAGCAGCTCAACTAGCGGGAGGGCCCCAGATACGCAGTATTTT
TRBJ2-7 | . | TRBV7-9 | . | CASSLGTGYEQYF | TGTGCCAGCAGCTTGGGGACGGGTTACGAGCAGTACTTC
TRBJ2-2 | . | TRBV4-1 | TRBD1 | CASSDTGNRGPGELFF | TGCGCCAGCAGCGACACAGGGAACAGGGGTCCCGGGGAGCTGTTTTTT
TRBJ2-1 | . | TRBV4-1 | . | CASSQVLRREQFF | TGCGCCAGCAGCCAAGTTTTGCGGAGAGAGCAGTTCTTC
TRBJ2-7 | . | TRBV2 | . | CASATSRYSGPLTYEQYF | TGTGCCAGCGCCACCTCCCGGTATAGCGGACCTCTCACCTACGAGCAGTACTTC
TRBJ1-5 | . | TRBV19 | . | CASRILPGDSNQPQHF | TGTGCCAGTAGGATCCTCCCAGGGGATAGCAATCAGCCCCAGCATTTT
TRBJ2-1 | few | TRBV4-1 | TRBD2 | CASSQVSSGRAKDNEQFF | TGCGCCAGCAGCCAAGTAAGTAGCGGGAGGGCCAAGGACAATGAGCAGTTCTTC
TRBJ1-2 | few | TRBV29-1 | . | CSGLLQGGDYGYTF | TGCAGCGGGTTATTACAGGGAGGGGACTATGGCTACACCTTC
TRBJ2-1 | . | TRBV6-5 | . | CASSYNSYNEQFF | TGTGCCAGCAGTTACAACTCCTACAATGAGCAGTTCTTC
TRBJ2-7 | . | TRBV27 | . | CASSFVGGYEQYF | TGTGCCAGCAGTTTTGTGGGAGGCTACGAGCAGTACTTC
TRBJ2-1 | . | TRBV7-4 | . | CVPLGDAYNEQFF | TGTGTGCCCTTGGGAGATGCCTACAATGAGCAGTTCTTC
TRBJ2-5 | few | TRBV7-9 | TRBD2 | CASSRRTASGIDKTQYF | TGTGCCAGCAGCCGACGGACAGCTAGCGGGATAGATAAGACCCAGTACTTC
TRBJ1-5 | . | TRBV23-1 | . | CASSQMGYVYRLSQPQHF | TGCGCCAGCAGTCAAATGGGGTACGTATACAGGTTATCTCAGCCCCAGCATTTT
TRBJ2-1 | . | TRBV19 | . | CASSIQGTIYNEQFF | TGTGCCAGTAGTATTCAGGGGACAATATACAATGAGCAGTTCTTC
TRBJ2-7 | . | TRBV19 | . | CASSIAPITEQYF | TGTGCCAGTAGTATAGCACCGATAACCGAGCAGTACTTC
TRBJ2-1 | . | TRBV7-9 | . | CASSLSVNEQFF | TGTGCCAGCAGCTTATCTGTCAATGAGCAGTTCTTC
TRBJ2-2 | . | TRBV27 | . | CASRGTTGELFF | TGTGCCAGCAGAGGGACAACCGGGGAGCTGTTTTTT
TRBJ2-5 | once | TRBV16 | . | CASSQSIVTGKETQYF | TGTGCCAGCAGCCAATCGATCGTTACAGGGAAAGAGACCCAGTACTTC
TRBJ2-7 | few | TRBV19 | . | CASSIAWDSYEQYF | TGTGCCAGTAGTATAGCATGGGACTCCTACGAGCAGTACTTC
TRBJ2-1 | . | TRBV7-8 | TRBD2 | CASVGLAAYNEQFF | TGTGCCAGCGTGGGGCTAGCGGCCTACAATGAGCAGTTCTTC
TRBJ2-3 | . | TRBV2 | . | CASLLATAGSEDTQYF | TGTGCCAGCCTCCTAGCGACGGCGGGGAGTGAAGATACGCAGTATTTT
TRBJ2-7 | . | TRBV27 | TRBD1 | CASSWTGGASYEQYF | TGTGCCAGCAGTTGGACAGGGGGCGCGTCCTACGAGCAGTACTTC
TRBJ1-6 | . | TRBV7-9 | TRBD1 | CASSLGTGGYRSPLHF | TGTGCCAGCAGCTTAGGCACAGGGGGATATCGTTCACCCCTCCACTTT
TRBJ2-7 | . | TRBV2 | . | CASSQDSSSYEQYF | TGTGCCAGCAGTCAGGACAGCAGCTCCTACGAGCAGTACTTC
TRBJ2-7 | . | TRBV30 | . | CAWGQAYEQYF | TGTGCCTGGGGTCAGGCCTACGAGCAGTACTTC
TRBJ2-7 | . | TRBV11-3 | . | CASSLGDSYEQYF | TGTGCCAGCAGCTTGGGGGATTCCTACGAGCAGTACTTC
TRBJ2-5 | . | TRBV6-5 | . | CASSYSGGLETQYF | TGTGCCAGCAGTTACTCAGGCGGCCTTGAGACCCAGTACTTC
TRBJ1-2 | few | TRBV4-1 | TRBD1 | CASSQGRQGYHGYTF | TGCGCCAGCAGCCAAGGTCGACAGGGTTATCATGGCTACACCTTC
TRBJ2-1 | . | TRBV7-3 | TRBD2 | CASSFGLAVYNEQFF | TGTGCCAGCAGCTTCGGACTAGCGGTCTACAATGAGCAGTTCTTC
TRBJ2-7 | . | TRBV11-1 | . | CASSYQGGSYEQYF | TGTGCCAGCAGCTACCAGGGAGGCAGCTACGAGCAGTACTTC
TRBJ1-1 | few | TRBV4-2 | . | CASSQDWLNTEAFF | TGTGCCAGCAGCCAAGATTGGCTTAACACTGAAGCTTTCTTT